This T cell receptor beta chain derives from a study of CD8+CD57+ T cells in acquired aplastic anemia. Study background: DNA per sorted CD4+ or CD8+ sample ranged about 0.19 to 30 ug, averaging roughly 3.2 ug. Notes on the study in general: Significant differences in CD8+ Simpson's diversity were not observed between patients and controls. Both patients and controls carried the same twenty-nine CD8+ CDR3 sequences.

This clonotype was seen only a few times. Antigen: not known. CDR3 and TCR beta VDJ profiling relied on genomic DNA as the template. TCRdb re-called the reads through MiXCR, storing one row per CDR3 protein. Among under 350,000 distinct CDR3 sequences, 45% to 65% were seen once, and the ten largest hold 1.3%. The authors sequenced patients whose flow cytometry had shown CD8+CD57+ cell expansion. Everyone among the patients had severe acquired aplastic anemia. Source material: sorted CD4+, CD8+, or CD8+CD57+ T cells (not recorded which) from PBMCs. The sequence derives from a human donor with aplastic anemia.

CDR3 coding DNA: TGTGCCACTATGACAGGGGGGAACACCGGGGAGCTGTTTTTT. The encoded protein is CATMTGGNTGELFF. The rearrangement uses TRBV19 and TRBJ2-2; the match to TRBD1 covers 9 bases. CDR1 and CDR2 from the germline V gene are LNHDA and SQIVND (reference sequence). The J segment lost 1 base and the V segment lost 10 bases, leaving 4 bases of the junction unmatched. The CDR3 loop spans 14 amino acids.